This T cell receptor (beta chain) was profiled in a study of T cell changes during pregnancy in multiple sclerosis. The CDR3 spans 14 residues. The V end lost 0 bases, the J end lost 3 bases, and 10 bases lay between the germline ends. Germline V gene sequence: CDR1 SGDLS, CDR2 YYNGEE. Method: immunoSEQ multiplex PCR; TCRdb's copy keeps in-frame clones and lacks some. In the table there are around 50,000 clones, approximately 95% of which are singletons. The material was CD8+ T cells from peripheral blood mononuclear cells, obtained in the first trimester of pregnancy. The sequence was collected from a female donor with multiple sclerosis, enrolled in a pregnancy study. The chain is built from TRBV9 and TRBJ2-7, with D possibly matching TRBD2 (5 bases). In DNA, the CDR3 is TGTGCCAGCAGCGTAGCTGGGAGTATCTACGAGCAGTACTTC. This codes for CASSVAGSIYEQYF.